Listed here are 13 T cell receptor beta chains from one sample, sequenced in a study of EBV T-cell therapy then PD-1 blockade in nasopharyngeal carcinoma. Generated by immunoSEQ multiplex PCR, the TCRdb table keeps only in-frame clones and is missing some. This table holds 17,000 or so clones, approximately 88% found once. No antigen has been identified for these receptors. The treatment is: AdE1-LMPpoly-expanded autologous EBV-specific T-cell therapy followed by anti-PD-1 nivolumab. Sequencing used CD8+ T cells from blood, obtained at day 0 from a patient whose treatment included autologous EBV-specific T cells and nivolumab. These receptors all stem from a man aged 40-50 years with nasopharyngeal carcinoma.

V and J are TRBV5-5 and TRBJ1-5, with TRBD1 as a possible D gene (6 bases). The germline V gene encodes CDR1 SGHKS and CDR2 YYEKEE (reference sequence). The V end lost 4 bases, the J end lost 3 bases, and 17 bases lay between the germline ends. There are 16 residues in the CDR3. CDR3 protein: CASSPTAGALNQPQHF. CDR3 nucleotide sequence: TGTGCCAGCAGCCCCACCGCGGGGGCCCTCAATCAGCCCCAGCATTTT.

This chain joins TRBV18 and TRBJ2-1; the D gene is possibly TRBD2 (6 bases). Trimming took 1 base from V and 5 from J, leaving 15 bases between them. The CDR3 runs 16 residues. The germline gives CDR1 KGHSH, CDR2 LQKENI. The CDR3 DNA reads as TGTGCCAGCTCACCACGTGCGAGCGGGCAGGACAATGAGCAGTTCTTC. Translating gives CASSPRASGQDNEQFF. The variable domain in full, with the rest retrieved from reference TRBV18 and TRBJ2-1, is NAGVMQNPRHLVRRRGQEARLRCSPMKGHSHVYWYRQLPEEGLKFMVYLQKENIIDESGMPKERFSAEFPKEGPSILRIQQVVRGDSAAYFCASSPRASGQDNEQFFGPGTRLTVL.

This chain links TRBV9 with TRBJ2-7; D is possibly TRBD2 (7 bases). This CDR3 has 15 residues. Germline CDR1 SGDLS, CDR2 YYNGEE. Trimming took 0 bases from V and 4 from J, leaving 14 bases between them. The CDR3 protein is CASSVGGGAGYEQYF. The DNA of the CDR3 is TGTGCCAGCAGCGTAGGCGGGGGCGCCGGGTACGAGCAGTACTTC.

The sample holds one count of this clone. The chain links TRBV13 to TRBJ2-7; TRBD2 agrees at 12 bases. V was pared by 0 bases and J by 6 bases, with 0 bases of the junction left unmatched. The germline V gene encodes CDR1 PRHDT and CDR2 FYEKMQ (reference sequence). The CDR3 has 14 residues. In nucleotides, the CDR3 is TGTGCCAGCAGCTTAGGACTAGCGGGGGGCGAGCAGTACTTC. Translated: CASSLGLAGGEQYF.

V gene TRBV16 combines with J gene TRBJ1-5; D gene uncertain. The CDR3 has 17 amino acids. V was cut by 0 bases and J by 2 bases, with 14 bases left in between. The germline gives CDR1 KGHSY, CDR2 FQNENV. Here the CDR3 DNA reads TGTGCCAGCAGCCAATCGAGAATGTTCTGGGGCAATCAGCCCCAGCATTTT. This gives the protein CASSQSRMFWGNQPQHF.

This chain uses TRBV5-4 with TRBJ1-2, with 7 nucleotides matching TRBD1. CDR1 is SGHNT and CDR2 is YYREEE in the germline V gene (reference sequence). V trimming: 3 bases; J trimming: 3 bases; junction bases outside the gene matches: 2. The CDR3 runs to 13 residues. CDR3 nucleotide sequence: TGTGCCAGCAGCTCCGGGACAGACTATGGCTACACCTTC. Protein product: CASSSGTDYGYTF.

The rearrangement uses TRBV11-3 and TRBJ2-3; D is ambiguous. The CDR3 runs to 12 residues. The ends were cut back, 6 bases at V and 5 bases at J, with 9 bases in the middle. The germline gives CDR1 SGHNT, CDR2 YENEEA. The CDR3 sequence is CASSLPKDTQYF. The CDR3 DNA reads as TGTGCCAGCAGTTTACCTAAAGATACGCAGTATTTT.

In this sample, this clone turned up once. The rearrangement links TRBV7-9 to TRBJ2-3; possible D gene TRBD2, 6 bases. This CDR3 has 15 amino acids. Germline V gene data show CDR1 as SEHNR and CDR2 as FQNEAQ (reference sequence). V was cut by 7 bases and J by 0 bases, with 14 bases left in between. Written as DNA, the CDR3 is TGTGCCAGCATCCCCGGGACTCGGAGCACAGATACGCAGTATTTT. This codes for CASIPGTRSTDTQYF. Combining the CDR3 with reference TRBV7-9 and TRBJ2-3 gives the whole variable domain DTGVSQNPRHKITKRGQNVTFRCDPISEHNRLYWYRQTLGQGPEFLTYFQNEAQLEKSRLLSDRFSAERPKGSFSTLEIQRTEQGDSAMYLCASIPGTRSTDTQYFGPGTRLTVL.

The table lists this clone with a count of one. Other DNA sequences from this sample encode an identical CDR3 as well. The CDR3 region has the DNA TGTGCCAGCAGTTACAGCCCCGGCAGGGATACGCAGTATTTT. Amino acids: CASSYSPGRDTQYF. The chain couples TRBV6-6 to TRBJ2-3; D gene unclear. Trimming stripped 2 bases from V and 6 bases from J, with 12 bases between. Germline CDR1 MNHNY, CDR2 SVGAGI (reference sequence). This CDR3 is built from 14 residues.

The chain couples TRBV7-8 to TRBJ1-4; D is possibly TRBD1 (5 bases). This CDR3 spans 16 amino acids. CDR1 is SGHVS, CDR2 FQNEAQ, per germline. V lost 5 bases and J lost 0, with 13 bases in between. This CDR3 reads CASSRRWGATNEKLFF. CDR3 coding DNA: TGTGCCAGCAGCCGTCGATGGGGGGCAACTAATGAAAAACTGTTTTTT.

The chain recombines TRBV6-2 or TRBV6-3 with TRBJ2-7; D might be TRBD1 or TRBD2, each matching 5 bases. V lost 0 bases and J 6 bases, leaving 6 bases between the germline ends. In germline, CDR1 is MNHEY, CDR2 SVGEGT. The length of the CDR3 is 12 residues. The CDR3 region is CASSYSGGEQYF. The CDR3 DNA reads TGTGCCAGCAGTTACTCTGGGGGCGAGCAGTACTTC.

This rearrangement joins TRBV25-1 to TRBJ1-1; no firm D call. The V end was cut by 1 base, the J end by 3 bases, with 6 bases between. The CDR3 has 13 amino acids. Per the germline V gene, CDR1 is MGHDK and CDR2 is SYGVNS. The DNA of the CDR3 is TGTGCCAGCAGTGAATTGGGTTACACTGAAGCTTTCTTT. Translation gives CASSELGYTEAFF.

The CDR3 nucleotides are TGTGCCAGCAGCCCGCAGACTTGGGCTGGAAACACCATATATTTT. It encodes CASSPQTWAGNTIYF. This sequence joins TRBV7-2 and TRBJ1-3; D is unclear. The CDR3 runs to 15 residues. V lost 5 bases, J lost 2 bases, and 13 bases lay in between. The germline CDR1 and CDR2 sequences are SGHTA and FQGNSA.